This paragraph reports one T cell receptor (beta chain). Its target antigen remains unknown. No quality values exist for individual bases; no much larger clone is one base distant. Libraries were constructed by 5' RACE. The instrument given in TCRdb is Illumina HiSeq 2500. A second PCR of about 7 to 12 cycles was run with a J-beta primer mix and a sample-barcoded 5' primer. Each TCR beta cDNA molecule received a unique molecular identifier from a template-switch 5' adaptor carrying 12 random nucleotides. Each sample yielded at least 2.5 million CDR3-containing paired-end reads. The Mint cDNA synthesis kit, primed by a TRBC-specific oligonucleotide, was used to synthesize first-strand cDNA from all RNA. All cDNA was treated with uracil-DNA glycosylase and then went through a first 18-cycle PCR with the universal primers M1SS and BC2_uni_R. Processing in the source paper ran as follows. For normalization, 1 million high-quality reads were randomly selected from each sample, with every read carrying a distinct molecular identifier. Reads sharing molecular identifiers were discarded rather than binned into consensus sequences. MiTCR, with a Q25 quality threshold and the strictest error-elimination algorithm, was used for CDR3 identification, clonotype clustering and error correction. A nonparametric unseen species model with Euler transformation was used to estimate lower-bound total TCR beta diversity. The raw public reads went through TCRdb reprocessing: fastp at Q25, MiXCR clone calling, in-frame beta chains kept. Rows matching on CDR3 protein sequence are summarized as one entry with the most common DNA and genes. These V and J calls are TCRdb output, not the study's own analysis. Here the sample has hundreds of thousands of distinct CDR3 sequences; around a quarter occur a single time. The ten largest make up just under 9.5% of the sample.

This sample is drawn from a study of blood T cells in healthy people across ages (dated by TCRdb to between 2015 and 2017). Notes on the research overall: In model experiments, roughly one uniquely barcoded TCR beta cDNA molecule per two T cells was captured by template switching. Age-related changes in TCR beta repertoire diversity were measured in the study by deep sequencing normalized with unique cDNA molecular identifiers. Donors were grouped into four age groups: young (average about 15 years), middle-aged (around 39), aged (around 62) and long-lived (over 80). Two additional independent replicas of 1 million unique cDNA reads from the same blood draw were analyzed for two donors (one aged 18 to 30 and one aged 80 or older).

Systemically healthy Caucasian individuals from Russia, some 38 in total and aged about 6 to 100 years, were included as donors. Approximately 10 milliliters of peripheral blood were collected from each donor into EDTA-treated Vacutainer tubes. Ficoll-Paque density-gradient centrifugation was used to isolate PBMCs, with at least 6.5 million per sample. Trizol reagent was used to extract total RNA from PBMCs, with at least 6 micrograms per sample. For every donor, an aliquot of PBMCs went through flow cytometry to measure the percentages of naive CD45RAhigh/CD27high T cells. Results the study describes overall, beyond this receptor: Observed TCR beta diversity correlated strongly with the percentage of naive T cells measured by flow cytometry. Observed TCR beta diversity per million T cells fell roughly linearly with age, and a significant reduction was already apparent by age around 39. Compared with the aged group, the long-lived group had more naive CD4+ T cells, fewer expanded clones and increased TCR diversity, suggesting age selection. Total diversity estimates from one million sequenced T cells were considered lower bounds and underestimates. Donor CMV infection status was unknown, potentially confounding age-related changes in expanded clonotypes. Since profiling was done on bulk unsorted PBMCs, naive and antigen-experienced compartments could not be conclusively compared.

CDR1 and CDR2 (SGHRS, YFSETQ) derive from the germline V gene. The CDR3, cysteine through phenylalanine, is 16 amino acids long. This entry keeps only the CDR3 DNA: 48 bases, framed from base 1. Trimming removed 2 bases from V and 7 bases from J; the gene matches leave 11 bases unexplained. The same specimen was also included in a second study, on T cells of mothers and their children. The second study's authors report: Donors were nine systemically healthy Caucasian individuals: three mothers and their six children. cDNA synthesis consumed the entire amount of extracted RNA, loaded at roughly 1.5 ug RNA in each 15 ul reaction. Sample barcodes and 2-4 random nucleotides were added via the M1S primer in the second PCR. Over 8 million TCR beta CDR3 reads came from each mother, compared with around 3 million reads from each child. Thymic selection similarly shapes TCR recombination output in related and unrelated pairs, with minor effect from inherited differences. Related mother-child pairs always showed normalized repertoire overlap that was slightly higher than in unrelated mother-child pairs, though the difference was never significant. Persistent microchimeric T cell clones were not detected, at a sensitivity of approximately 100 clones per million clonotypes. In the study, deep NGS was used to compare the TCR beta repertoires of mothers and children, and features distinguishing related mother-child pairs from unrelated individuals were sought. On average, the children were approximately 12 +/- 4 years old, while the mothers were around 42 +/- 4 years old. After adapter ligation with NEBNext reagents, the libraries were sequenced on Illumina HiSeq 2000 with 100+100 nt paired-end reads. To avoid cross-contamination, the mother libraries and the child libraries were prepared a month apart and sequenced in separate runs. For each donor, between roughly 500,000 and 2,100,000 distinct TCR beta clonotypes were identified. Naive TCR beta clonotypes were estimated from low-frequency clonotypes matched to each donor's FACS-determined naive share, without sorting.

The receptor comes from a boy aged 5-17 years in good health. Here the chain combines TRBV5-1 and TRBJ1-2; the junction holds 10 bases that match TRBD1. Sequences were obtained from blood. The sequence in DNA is TGCGCCAGCAGCTTAGTATCGGGACAGGGGTACGGTGGCTACACCTTC. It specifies CASSLVSGQGYGGYTF.